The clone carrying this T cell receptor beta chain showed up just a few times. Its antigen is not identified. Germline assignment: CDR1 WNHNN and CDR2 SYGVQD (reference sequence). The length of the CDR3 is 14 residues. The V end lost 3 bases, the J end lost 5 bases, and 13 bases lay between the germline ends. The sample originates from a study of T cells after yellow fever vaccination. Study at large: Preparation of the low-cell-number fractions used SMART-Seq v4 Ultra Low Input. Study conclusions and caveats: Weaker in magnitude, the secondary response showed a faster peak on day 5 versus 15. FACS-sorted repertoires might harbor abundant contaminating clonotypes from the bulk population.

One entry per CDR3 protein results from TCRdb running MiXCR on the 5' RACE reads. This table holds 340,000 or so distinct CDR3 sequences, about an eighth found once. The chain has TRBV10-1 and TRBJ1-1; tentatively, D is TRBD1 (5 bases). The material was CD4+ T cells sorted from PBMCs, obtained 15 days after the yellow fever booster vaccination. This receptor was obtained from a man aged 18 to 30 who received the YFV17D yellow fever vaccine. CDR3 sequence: CASSEPGHGTEAFF. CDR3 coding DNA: TGCGCCAGCAGTGAACCCGGACACGGGACTGAAGCTTTCTTT.